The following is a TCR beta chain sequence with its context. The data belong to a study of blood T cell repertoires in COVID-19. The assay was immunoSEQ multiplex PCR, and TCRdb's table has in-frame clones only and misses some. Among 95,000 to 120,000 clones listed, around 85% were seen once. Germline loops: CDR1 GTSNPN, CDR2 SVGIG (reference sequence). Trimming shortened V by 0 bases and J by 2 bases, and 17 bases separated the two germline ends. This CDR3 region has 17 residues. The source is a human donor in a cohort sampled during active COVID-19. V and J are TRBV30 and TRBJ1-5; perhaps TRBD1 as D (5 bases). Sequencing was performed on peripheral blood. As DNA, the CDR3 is TGTGCCTGGAGTGTACAGGCAGGTCGAATTGGCAATCAGCCCCAGCATTTT. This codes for CAWSVQAGRIGNQPQHF. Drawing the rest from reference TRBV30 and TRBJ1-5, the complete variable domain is SQTIHQWPATLVQPVGSPLSLECTVEGTSNPNLYWYRQAAGRGLQLLFYSVGIGQISSEVPQNLSASRPQDRQFILSSKKLLLSDSGFYLCAWSVQAGRIGNQPQHFGDGTRLSIL.